Listed here are 11 T cell receptor beta chains from one sample, sequenced in a study of OX40 agonist ivuxolimab in advanced cancers. Sequencing used immunoSEQ multiplex PCR; TCRdb keeps in-frame clones, though not all of them. In the table there are under 50,000 clones, over 75% of which are singletons. The source material was CD4+ or CD8+ T cells sorted from blood, sampled in a trial of the OX40 agonist ivuxolimab. Receptors were obtained from an adult with an advanced solid tumor such as melanoma, head and neck, liver or kidney cancer.

CDR3 protein: CATSRAGGGEKLFF. The CDR3, as DNA: TGTGCCACCAGCAGAGCGGGAGGTGGGGAAAAACTGTTTTTT. V gene TRBV15 combines with J gene TRBJ1-4; D gene ambiguous. The CDR3 contains 14 residues. In germline, CDR1 is LNHNV, CDR2 YYDKDF (reference sequence). V lost 1 base and J 8 bases, leaving 11 bases between the germline ends.

The chain is built from TRBV9 and TRBJ1-5, with D maybe TRBD1 (6 bases). The CDR3 has 15 residues. Per germline, CDR1 SGDLS and CDR2 YYNGEE. V was cut by 4 bases and J by 0 bases, with 11 bases left in between. DNA of the CDR3: TGTGCCAGCAGCTCGGACAGCTATAGCAATCAGCCCCAGCATTTT. It codes for CASSSDSYSNQPQHF. Supplemented by reference TRBV9 and TRBJ1-5, the full variable domain reads DSGVTQTPKHLITATGQRVTLRCSPRSGDLSVYWYQQSLDQGLQFLIQYYNGEERAKGNILERFSAQQFPDLHSELNLSSLELGDSALYFCASSSDSYSNQPQHFGDGTRLSIL.

The gene calls are TRBV7-8 and TRBJ1-5; D is possibly TRBD1 (5 bases). This CDR3 has 16 residues. V lost 4 bases and J 2 bases, leaving 15 bases between the germline ends. Germline V gene sequence: CDR1 SGHVS, CDR2 FQNEAQ. The CDR3 sequence is CASSSRTGSGNQPQHF. CDR3 coding DNA: TGTGCCAGCAGCTCCCGTACAGGCTCGGGCAATCAGCCCCAGCATTTT.

This chain connects TRBV2 to TRBJ1-2, with no clear D. This CDR3 spans 12 amino acids. The ends were cut back, 3 bases at V and 8 bases at J, with 10 bases in the middle. Germline CDR1 is SNHLY and CDR2 is FYNNEI. In DNA form, the CDR3 reads TGTGCCAGCAGTGACCTGACGCGGGGCTACACCTTC. It encodes CASSDLTRGYTF.

This clone was recorded only once. The CDR3 nucleotides are TGTGCCAGTAGTATAACCGAGGGGGGGAGACAGCCCCAGCATTTT. Protein: CASSITEGGRQPQHF. This sequence joins TRBV19 and TRBJ1-5; weak D call: TRBD1 (6 bases). This CDR3 contains 15 residues. Trimming shortened V by 2 bases and J by 7 bases, and 15 bases separated the two germline ends. CDR1 LNHDA and CDR2 SQIVND come from the germline V gene (reference sequence).

In DNA form, the CDR3 reads TGTGCCAGCAGTGAAGGGCGGAGCAGGGGGGACCAGCCCCAGCATTTT. Translating gives CASSEGRSRGDQPQHF. The chain combines TRBV2 with TRBJ1-5; 7 bases line up with TRBD1. Germline V lookup: CDR1 SNHLY, CDR2 FYNNEI. There are 16 residues in the CDR3. V was pared by 1 base and J by 7 bases, with 10 bases of the junction left unmatched.

The chain is built from TRBV5-1 and TRBJ2-7; tentatively, D is TRBD2 (5 bases). The CDR3 extends over 14 amino acids. The V end was cut by 0 bases, the J end by 1 base, with 8 bases between. From germline, CDR1 is SGHRS and CDR2 YFSETQ. CDR3 DNA sequence: TGCGCCAGCAGCTTGGCTAGCTCTTCCTACGAGCAGTACTTC. Its translation: CASSLASSSYEQYF.

The CDR3 region is CASSPPPRAEQYF. For the CDR3, the DNA is TGTGCCAGCAGCCCTCCCCCTAGGGCCGAGCAGTACTTC. This rearrangement joins TRBV2 to TRBJ2-7; D not resolved. The CDR3 loop spans 13 amino acids. The germline CDR1 and CDR2 sequences are SNHLY and FYNNEI. The V and J ends lost 6 bases and 6 bases respectively, with 15 bases between them.

This chain joins TRBV19 and TRBJ1-5; unclear D gene. V gave up 1 base and J gave up 3 bases, with 16 bases separating them. This CDR3 comprises 17 residues. CDR1 and CDR2 (germline): LNHDA, SQIVND (reference sequence). CDR3 region: CASSIGESSKINQPQHF. The DNA of the CDR3 is TGTGCCAGTAGTATAGGAGAGAGCAGCAAGATCAATCAGCCCCAGCATTTT.

The gene calls are TRBV7-8 and TRBJ2-7; 8 positions match TRBD1. Trimming took 5 bases from V and 6 from J; bases not matched to a gene: 6. The CDR3 is 13 residues long. Germline lookup yields CDR1 SGHVS and CDR2 FQNEAQ. CDR3 region: CASSPGQGPEQYF. The CDR3 DNA reads as TGTGCCAGCAGCCCCGGACAGGGACCCGAGCAGTACTTC.

This clone was seen more than once but under ten times. The chain combines TRBV9 with TRBJ2-6; D may be TRBD1 or TRBD2 (5 bases each). The CDR3 consists of 16 residues. Per the germline V gene, CDR1 is SGDLS and CDR2 is YYNGEE. V lost 0 bases and J 2 bases, leaving 9 bases between the germline ends. This chain's CDR3 is CASSVAGAAGANVLTF. For the CDR3, the DNA is TGTGCCAGCAGCGTAGCCGGGGCCGCTGGGGCCAACGTCCTGACTTTC.